The 21 T cell receptor beta chains reported below all come from one sample, sequenced in a study of shared clonotypes between healthy human individuals. Generated by immunoSEQ multiplex PCR, the TCRdb table keeps only in-frame clones and is missing some. The sample lists some 530,000 clones; 81% were seen once. The sample taken for sequencing was PBMCs. The source is a woman aged 40 to 55 in good health. Some clones in this sample may be carry-over from other donors' samples.

The chain has TRBV28 and TRBJ2-3, with D hard to call. The CDR3 has 13 residues. Germline assignment: CDR1 MDHEN and CDR2 SYDVKM. With 7 bases removed from V and 6 bases from J, the gap between germline ends came to 14 bases. The CDR3 DNA follows: TGTGCCAGCACCAAGAGGAGTCCGGATACGCAGTATTTT. This codes for CASTKRSPDTQYF.

The chain recombines TRBV7-3 with TRBJ1-1; no firm D call. This CDR3 is built from 15 residues. The V gene lost 7 bases and the J gene lost 1 base, with 16 bases spanning the gap. Looked up from germline, CDR1 is SGHTA and CDR2 is FQGTGA. The CDR3 region has the DNA TGTGCCAGCACACCCCTTAGGGCGGGGAACACTGAAGCTTTCTTT. This encodes CASTPLRAGNTEAFF.

In its sample, this clone was seen a few times. The junction does not match germline at one end; this may be a read error. The chain recombines TRBV19 with TRBJ2-2, with 16 bases aligning to TRBD2. This CDR3 has 19 residues. Germline lookup yields CDR1 LNHDA and CDR2 SQIVND (reference sequence). The CDR3, as DNA: TGTGCCAGTAGTCCGGGACTAGCGGGAGGGCCCTCGAAGACCGGGGAGCTGTTTTTT. As protein: CASSPGLAGGPSKTGELFF.

The chain links TRBV4-3 to TRBJ2-7; 7 bases match TRBD2. This CDR3 region has 14 residues. Losses at the gene ends were 4 bases for V and 1 base for J; bases not matched to a gene: 4. Per germline, CDR1 LGHNA and CDR2 YSLEER. The CDR3 here is CASSRASGSYEQYF. The DNA for the CDR3 is TGCGCCAGCAGCCGGGCTAGCGGATCCTACGAGCAGTACTTC.

V is TRBV7-2 and J is TRBJ1-2; D gene uncertain. Germline loops: CDR1 SGHTA, CDR2 FQGNSA. The V and J ends lost 5 bases and 8 bases respectively, with 15 bases between them. The CDR3 has 13 residues. This CDR3 reads CASSGSGIKGYTF. CDR3 in DNA: TGTGCCAGCAGCGGGAGCGGGATCAAAGGCTACACCTTC. Full variable domain (missing parts from reference TRBV7-2 and TRBJ1-2): GAGVSQSPSNKVTEKGKDVELRCDPISGHTALYWYRQSLGQGLEFLIYFQGNSAPDKSGLPSDRFSAERTGGSVSTLTIQRTQQEDSAVYLCASSGSGIKGYTFGSGTRLTVV.

Regarding this clone: A single base is all that separates this from a far larger clone, so a read error is likely. This chain uses TRBV2 with TRBJ1-2; TRBD1 matches 7 bases. CDR1 SNHLY and CDR2 FYNNEI come from the germline V gene. V dropped 3 bases and J dropped 5; count of bases not matched to a gene: 15. CDR3 length: 17 amino acids. CDR3 coding DNA: TGTGCCAGCAGTGAGTTTGGGACAGTGGGATCGAGTTATGGCTACACCTTC. This codes for CASSEFGTVGSSYGYTF.

This chain uses TRBV7-2 with TRBJ1-2, with D tentatively TRBD1 (6 bases). Trimming took 7 bases from V and 8 from J, leaving 23 bases between them. There are 15 residues in the CDR3. The germline gives CDR1 SGHTA, CDR2 FQGNSA. DNA for the CDR3: TGTGCCAGCATCCCCTCTTCCGGGGGGCGTCGAGGCTACACCTTC. This encodes CASIPSSGGRRGYTF.

The genes are TRBV6-6 and TRBJ1-4; D is unresolved. Trimming removed 0 bases at V and 8 bases at J, with 4 bases between. The CDR3 consists of 12 residues. CDR1 and CDR2 (germline): MNHNY, SVGAGI (reference sequence). The CDR3 protein is CASSYSREKLFF. The CDR3 DNA reads TGTGCCAGCAGTTACTCGAGAGAAAAACTGTTTTTT.

CDR3 loop: CASRARAAYSNQPQHF. In DNA form, the CDR3 reads TGTGCCAGCAGAGCGAGGGCCGCTTATAGCAATCAGCCCCAGCATTTT. The chain recombines TRBV6-4 with TRBJ1-5; the D is unclear. Trimming removed 6 bases at V and 0 bases at J, with 15 bases between. The CDR3 runs to 16 residues. The germline CDR1 and CDR2 sequences are MRHNA and SNTAGT.

This clone was found a few times. A far larger clone lies a single base away; this is likely a read error. The chain combines TRBV5-8 with TRBJ2-5; D possibly corresponds to TRBD1 (5 bases). In germline, CDR1 is SGHTS, CDR2 YDEGEE. Deletions cut 7 bases from V and 6 bases from J, with 16 bases between. The CDR3 extends over 13 amino acids. The CDR3 region has the DNA TGTGCCAGCCTTAACAGGTGGAGACAGACCCAGTACTTC. This encodes CASLNRWRQTQYF.

The chain carries TRBV9 and TRBJ2-5; D is perhaps TRBD2 (6 bases). The CDR3 is 14 amino acids. The germline V and J ends were trimmed by 3 bases and 2 bases, with 11 bases remaining between them. The germline V gene encodes CDR1 SGDLS and CDR2 YYNGEE. The CDR3 sequence: CASSAAGTQETQYF. The CDR3 region has the DNA TGTGCCAGCAGCGCCGCGGGAACACAAGAGACCCAGTACTTC.

The rearrangement joins TRBV11-2 to TRBJ1-1; D is possibly TRBD1 (5 bases). Trimming took off 1 base at V and 5 bases at J, with 11 bases between the two ends. Germline V gives CDR1 SGHAT, CDR2 FQNNGV. This CDR3 spans 14 amino acids. CDR3: CASSLGGGRTEAFF. The CDR3 bases are TGTGCCAGCAGCTTAGGGGGCGGGAGGACTGAAGCTTTCTTT.

This clone was seen repeatedly, ten times or more. The J gene is TRBJ2-3, the V gene TRBV5-1, with 7 bases matching TRBD2. Trimming at V came to 5 bases and at J to 4 bases, leaving 10 bases not matched to a gene. This CDR3 region has 15 residues. Looked up from germline, CDR1 is SGHRS and CDR2 is YFSETQ. The CDR3 nucleotides are TGCGCCAGCAGACGCAGCGGGGAGTCCGCAGATACGCAGTATTTT. Translated: CASRRSGESADTQYF.

In regard to this clone: Given a far larger clone just one base away, this is likely a sequencing read error. The CDR3 reads CVSRSPGANVLTF. The DNA for the CDR3 is TGTGTCAGCAGGAGTCCTGGGGCCAACGTCCTGACTTTC. This chain links TRBV6-5 with TRBJ2-6, with D hard to call. CDR3 length: 13 amino acids. CDR1 is MNHEY, CDR2 SVGAGI, per germline.

This chain connects TRBV6-4 to TRBJ2-2; perhaps D is TRBD1 or TRBD2 (5 bases each). This CDR3 comprises 16 residues. Per germline, CDR1 MRHNA and CDR2 SNTAGT. Trimming pared 5 bases from V and 2 bases from J, leaving 15 bases between. CDR3 protein: CASSRNPGTNTGELFF. CDR3 nucleotide sequence: TGTGCCAGCAGTCGAAATCCCGGGACCAACACCGGGGAGCTGTTTTTT.

The chain joins TRBV2 to TRBJ1-2, with a possible D match to TRBD1 (5 bases). Germline CDR1 SNHLY, CDR2 FYNNEI. The V end lost 4 bases, the J end lost 2 bases, and 14 bases lay between the germline ends. CDR3 length equals 15 residues. The CDR3 coding sequence is TGTGCCAGCAGTGCGTCTATAGACAGCAACTATGGCTACACCTTC. The encoded protein is CASSASIDSNYGYTF.

This clone was detected a few times. The chain employs TRBV30 and TRBJ2-5, with D possibly matching TRBD1 (6 bases). Germline V gene data show CDR1 as GTSNPN and CDR2 as SVGIG (reference sequence). The V and J ends lost 5 bases and 3 bases respectively, with 19 bases between them. The CDR3 has 15 amino acids. CDR3 coding DNA: TGTGCCTGGGGCCGGGGAACAGGGAACAAAGAGACCCAGTACTTC. Translating gives CAWGRGTGNKETQYF.

J is TRBJ1-1 and V is TRBV5-8; D is unclear. CDR1 and CDR2 (germline): SGHTS, YDEGEE. The CDR3 sequence is 12 residues long. V was cut by 4 bases and J by 3 bases, with 7 bases left in between. Written as DNA, the CDR3 is TGTGCCAGCAGCCCGCGGTACACTGAAGCTTTCTTT. It encodes CASSPRYTEAFF. The full variable domain, rest sourced from reference TRBV5-8 and TRBJ1-1, is EAGVTQSPTHLIKTRGQQATLRCSPISGHTSVYWYQQALGLGLQFLLWYDEGEERNRGNFPPRFSGRQFPNYSSELNVNALELEDSALYLCASSPRYTEAFFGQGTRLTVV.

This clone is judged medium-sized. The sample contains more than one DNA sequence encoding this CDR3. The CDR3 region has the DNA TGTGCCAGCAGTTTACAGTGGCAGGGGTATGGCTACACCTTC. Translated: CASSLQWQGYGYTF. The chain combines TRBV27 with TRBJ1-2, with a weak D call TRBD1 (6 bases). V was clipped by 2 bases and J by 5 bases, with 12 bases between them. Germline lookup yields CDR1 MNHEY and CDR2 SMNVEV (reference sequence). The CDR3 contains 14 residues.

This clone was seen a single time. A far larger clone is just one base off, so this is likely a read error. The gene calls are TRBV28 and TRBJ2-5; 10 bases fit TRBD1. The CDR3 contains 15 residues. Germline V gives CDR1 MDHEN, CDR2 SYDVKM. This CDR3 is CASSLRDRGGETRYF. DNA of the CDR3: TGTGCCAGCAGTCTCCGGGACAGGGGTGGAGAGACCCGGTACTTC.

This clone has only a few counts. One base separates it from a far larger clone, so it is likely a read error. V gene TRBV19 combines with J gene TRBJ2-4; D is undetermined. Deletions cut 0 bases from V and 7 bases from J, with 7 bases between. The CDR3 spans 13 residues. Per the germline V gene, CDR1 is LNHDA and CDR2 is SQIVND (reference sequence). The CDR3 DNA is TGTGCCAGTAGTATAGACAGGCTGAACATTCAGTACTTC. It translates to CASSIDRLNIQYF.